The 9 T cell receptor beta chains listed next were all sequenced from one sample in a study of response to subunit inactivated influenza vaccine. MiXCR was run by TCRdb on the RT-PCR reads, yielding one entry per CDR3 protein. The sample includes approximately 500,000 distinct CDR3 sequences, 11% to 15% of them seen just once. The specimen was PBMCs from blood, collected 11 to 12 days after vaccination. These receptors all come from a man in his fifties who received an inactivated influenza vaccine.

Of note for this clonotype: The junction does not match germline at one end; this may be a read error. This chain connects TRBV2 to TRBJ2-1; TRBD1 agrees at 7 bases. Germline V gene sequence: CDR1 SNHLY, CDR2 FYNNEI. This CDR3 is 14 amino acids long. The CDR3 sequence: CASSEDNRGNEQFF. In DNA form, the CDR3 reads TGTGCCAGCAGCGAAGATAACAGGGGTAATGAGCAGTTCTTC.

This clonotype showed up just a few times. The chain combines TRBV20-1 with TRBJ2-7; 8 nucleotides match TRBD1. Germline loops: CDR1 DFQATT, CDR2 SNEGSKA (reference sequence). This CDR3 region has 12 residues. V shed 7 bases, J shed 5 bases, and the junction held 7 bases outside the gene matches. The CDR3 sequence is CSGKQGGHEQYF. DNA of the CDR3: TGCAGTGGGAAACAGGGGGGCCACGAGCAGTACTTC.

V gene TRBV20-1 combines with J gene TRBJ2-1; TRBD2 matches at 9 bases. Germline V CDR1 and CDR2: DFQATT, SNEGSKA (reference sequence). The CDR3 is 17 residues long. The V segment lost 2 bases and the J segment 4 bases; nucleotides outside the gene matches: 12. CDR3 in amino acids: CSARPPGGLAGYNEQFF. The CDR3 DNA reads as TGCAGTGCTAGACCCCCCGGTGGTCTAGCGGGGTACAATGAGCAGTTCTTC.

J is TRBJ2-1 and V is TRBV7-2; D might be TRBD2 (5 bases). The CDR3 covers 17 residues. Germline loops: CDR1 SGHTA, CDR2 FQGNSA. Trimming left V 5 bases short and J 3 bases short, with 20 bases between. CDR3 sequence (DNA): TGTGCCAGCAGCGTGGGGTCAGCGGCCAGCCGCTACAATGAGCAGTTCTTC. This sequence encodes CASSVGSAASRYNEQFF.

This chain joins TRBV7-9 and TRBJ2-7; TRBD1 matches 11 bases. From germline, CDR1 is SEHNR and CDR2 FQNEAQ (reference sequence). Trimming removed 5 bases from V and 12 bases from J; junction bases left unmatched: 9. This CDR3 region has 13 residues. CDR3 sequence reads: CASSKSDRGRRYF. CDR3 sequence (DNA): TGTGCCAGCAGCAAGTCGGACAGGGGGCGCAGGTACTTC.

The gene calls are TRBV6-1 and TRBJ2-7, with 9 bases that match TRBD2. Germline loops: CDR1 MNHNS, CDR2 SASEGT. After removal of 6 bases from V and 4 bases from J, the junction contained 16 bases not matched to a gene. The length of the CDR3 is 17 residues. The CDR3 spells CASSKGRKTSGPYEQYF. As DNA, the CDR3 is TGTGCCAGCAGCAAAGGCCGCAAGACTAGCGGACCTTACGAGCAGTACTTC.

DNA for the CDR3: TGTGCCAGCAGCCTTCCCCTAGCGGGGGGAATCTCCAATGAGCAGTTCTTC. Its translation: CASSLPLAGGISNEQFF. This sequence joins TRBV5-5 and TRBJ2-1; 11 nucleotides match TRBD2. From germline, CDR1 is SGHKS and CDR2 YYEKEE (reference sequence). The CDR3 contains 17 residues. J gave up 6 bases and V 4 bases, and 12 bases lay outside the gene matches. The variable domain in full, completed from reference TRBV5-5 and TRBJ2-1, reads DAGVTQSPTHLIKTRGQQVTLRCSPISGHKSVSWYQQVLGQGPQFIFQYYEKEERGRGNFPDRFSARQFPNYSSELNVNALLLGDSALYLCASSLPLAGGISNEQFFGPGTRLTVL.

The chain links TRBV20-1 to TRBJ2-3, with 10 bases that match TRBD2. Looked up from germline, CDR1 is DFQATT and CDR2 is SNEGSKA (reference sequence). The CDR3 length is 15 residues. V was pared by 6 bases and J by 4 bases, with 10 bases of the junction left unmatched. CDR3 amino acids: CSASRSSGSADTQYF. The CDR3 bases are TGCAGTGCCAGCAGGTCTAGCGGGAGTGCAGATACGCAGTATTTT.

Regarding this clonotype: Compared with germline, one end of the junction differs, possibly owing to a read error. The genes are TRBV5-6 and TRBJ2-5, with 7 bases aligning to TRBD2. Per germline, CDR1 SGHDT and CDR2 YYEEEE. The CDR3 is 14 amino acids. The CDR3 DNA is TGTGCCGGCAGCGGGACCGGGACTACTGAGACCCAGTACTTC. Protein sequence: CAGSGTGTTETQYF.